This paragraph covers one TCR beta chain sequence. The CDR3 runs 15 residues. V dropped 2 bases and J dropped 3; count of bases not matched to a gene: 7. Germline CDR1 reads MNHEY; CDR2 reads SVGEGT. After constant-region reverse-primer amplification, full-length variable regions underwent semi-nested PCR with Nested Universal Primer A. TCRdb re-called the 5' RACE reads through MiXCR, storing one row per CDR3 protein. The top ten clones hold approximately 2.2% of a sample with over 50,000 distinct CDR3 sequences, approximately 31% of them seen once. J is TRBJ2-7 and V is TRBV6-2 or TRBV6-3, with TRBD2 matching over 7 bases. This sequence was found in a female donor with breast cancer. The sample comprised tumor-infiltrating naive CD4+ T cells sorted from the breast tumor. The subset here: naive CD4+ T cells, CD4+CD45RA+CD25-. This CDR3 reads CASSYRGGSSYEQYF. The DNA of the CDR3 is TGTGCCAGCAGTTACCGGGGCGGGAGTAGCTACGAGCAGTACTTC.